This is a list of T cell receptor beta chains from one sample in a study of blood T cell repertoires in COVID-19. TCRdb's table, derived via immunoSEQ multiplex PCR, lists solely in-frame clones and lacks some. The data hold 60,000 to 75,000 clones, with approximately 79% observed a single time. Sequencing used peripheral blood. The receptors originated from a woman in her sixties or seventies with acute or convalescent COVID-19. The CDR3 runs from the conserved cysteine through the conserved F or W. D genes are given only for firm matches. The size of a clone is reported for some rows only, either as once, few or many, or as a class for expanded clones.

d_gene,abundance,v_gene,j_gene,CDR3nt,CDR3aa
TRBD2,.,TRBV28,TRBJ2-7,TGTGCCAGCAGTTACAGCCCGGGGGGGCCGTACGAGCAGTACTTC,CASSYSPGGPYEQYF
.,.,TRBV5-5,TRBJ1-3,TGTGCCAGCAGCCCTCAAGGAGGGGTCGGAAACACCATATATTTT,CASSPQGGVGNTIYF
.,once,TRBV18,TRBJ2-7,TGTGCCAGCTCACCGGGTGAGGGCAGCTCCTACGAGCAGTACTTC,CASSPGEGSSYEQYF
.,.,TRBV5-1,TRBJ1-4,TGCGCCAGCAGCCCAGGGTCAACTAATGAAAAACTGTTTTTT,CASSPGSTNEKLFF
.,.,TRBV4-3,TRBJ2-3,TGCGCCAGCAGCCAAGGAGACAGGATACTCAAAGGGACAGATACGCAGTATTTT,CASSQGDRILKGTDTQYF
TRBD1,.,TRBV27,TRBJ2-7,TGTGCCAGCAGTTTATACAGGGGGCACTACGAGCAGTACTTC,CASSLYRGHYEQYF
TRBD1,.,TRBV29-1,TRBJ2-7,TGCAGCGTCCAGACAGGGGACGAGCAGTACTTC,CSVQTGDEQYF
.,.,TRBV9,TRBJ2-3,TGTGCCAGCAGCGTAGCTCCTAGCGATGTAAATACGCAGTATTTT,CASSVAPSDVNTQYF
.,few,TRBV30,TRBJ1-6,TGTGCCTGGAGTCGGGGAGTAGGGTATAATTCACCCCTCCACTTT,CAWSRGVGYNSPLHF
TRBD1,.,TRBV2,TRBJ2-5,TGTGCCAGCAGTGACCCGACAGGGGAAGAGACCCAGTACTTC,CASSDPTGEETQYF
TRBD1,.,TRBV7-3,TRBJ1-6,TGTGCCAGCAGCTTAACGGGACAGTATAATTCACCCCTCCACTTT,CASSLTGQYNSPLHF
.,once,TRBV19,TRBJ2-5,TGTGCCAGTAGCGTGACTGTTTACCAAGAGACCCAGTACTTC,CASSVTVYQETQYF
.,.,TRBV4-2,TRBJ1-2,TGTGCCAGCAGCGAAACGACGAGGGGCTACACCTTC,CASSETTRGYTF
TRBD1,.,TRBV6-1,TRBJ1-2,TGTGCCAGCAGTGAATCATGGACAGGGCACTACACCTTC,CASSESWTGHYTF
TRBD2,.,TRBV7-3,TRBJ2-6,TGTGCCAGCAGCTTTAGGACTAGCGCCCTCTCTGGGGCCAACGTCCTGACTTTC,CASSFRTSALSGANVLTF
.,.,TRBV20-1,TRBJ2-5,TGCAGTGCAACCGCGTCCGAGACCCAGTACTTC,CSATASETQYF
TRBD2,.,TRBV9,TRBJ2-3,TGTGCCAGCAGCTCCCGGACTAGTGGGGATACGCAGTATTTT,CASSSRTSGDTQYF